The source of this TCR beta chain is a study of early T cells in non-severe SARS-CoV-2 infection. Background on the study: Sequencing of unsorted whole blood was done on bulk RNA, leaving chains unpaired.

The CDR3 length is 15 residues. CDR1 is LGHDT, CDR2 YNNKEL, per germline (reference sequence). V lost 2 bases and J lost 2, with 11 bases in between. For this clonotype: Its antigen is unidentified.

Study conclusions and caveats: Using VDJdb, the matching emphasized anti-spike CD8 responses while missing private and CD4 specificities.

TCRdb processed the 5' RACE reads anew with MiXCR; each CDR3 protein has one entry. The sample records approximately 110,000 distinct CDR3 sequences, 14% to 15% being singletons. The chain links TRBV3-1 to TRBJ2-3; a possible D gene is TRBD2 (6 bases). The source of this sequence is an adult who was a healthcare worker with PCR-confirmed SARS-CoV-2 infection or an uninfected control (not recorded which). Sequenced material: whole blood. CDR3 bases: TGTGCCAGCAGCCAAAGGTGGAGGGCCACAGATACGCAGTATTTT. This encodes CASSQRWRATDTQYF.